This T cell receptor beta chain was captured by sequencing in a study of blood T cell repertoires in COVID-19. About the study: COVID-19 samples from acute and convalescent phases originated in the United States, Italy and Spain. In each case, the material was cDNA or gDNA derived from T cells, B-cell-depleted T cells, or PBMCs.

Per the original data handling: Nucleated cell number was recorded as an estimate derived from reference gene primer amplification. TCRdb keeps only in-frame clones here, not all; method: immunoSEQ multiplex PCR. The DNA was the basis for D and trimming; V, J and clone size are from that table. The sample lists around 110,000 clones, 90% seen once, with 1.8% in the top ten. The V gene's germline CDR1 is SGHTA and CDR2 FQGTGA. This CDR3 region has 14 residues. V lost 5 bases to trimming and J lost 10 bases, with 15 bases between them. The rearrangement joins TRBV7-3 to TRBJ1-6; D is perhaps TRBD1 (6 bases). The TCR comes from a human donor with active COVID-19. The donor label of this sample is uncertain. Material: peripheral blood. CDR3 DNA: TGTGCCAGCAGCCCACGTCAGGGGAGATCACCCCTCCACTTT. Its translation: CASSPRQGRSPLHF.